These 27 T cell receptor beta chains originate from one sample sequenced in a study of blood T cell repertoires in COVID-19. The data were produced by immunoSEQ multiplex PCR, yet TCRdb's version contains in-frame clones alone and is incomplete. The table lists roughly 100,000 clones, about 86% of them singletons. Sequences were obtained from peripheral blood. The source is a man of 80 years or more with acute or convalescent COVID-19.

This clone was seen more than once but under ten times. The chain carries TRBV5-6 and TRBJ1-5; possibly TRBD1 for D (6 bases). Per germline, CDR1 SGHDT and CDR2 YYEEEE. Trimming stripped 3 bases from V and 5 bases from J, with 12 bases between. The CDR3 extends over 14 amino acids. The CDR3 loop is CASSSQQGYQPQHF. Here the CDR3 DNA reads TGTGCCAGCAGCTCGCAACAGGGATATCAGCCCCAGCATTTT.

This chain connects TRBV27 to TRBJ1-4; 7 bases map to TRBD1. In germline, CDR1 is MNHEY, CDR2 SMNVEV (reference sequence). After removal of 1 base from V and 10 bases from J, the junction contained 3 bases not matched to a gene. CDR3 size: 13 residues. The CDR3 loop reads CASSLWDSGKLFF. CDR3 nucleotides: TGTGCCAGCAGTTTATGGGACAGCGGAAAACTGTTTTTT.

This chain joins TRBV19 and TRBJ1-1; D call uncertain. In germline, CDR1 is LNHDA, CDR2 SQIVND (reference sequence). This CDR3 is built from 18 residues. Trimming pared 7 bases from V and 3 bases from J, leaving 27 bases between. CDR3 sequence: CASTKTPLGRRRDTEAFF. The CDR3, as DNA: TGTGCCAGTACCAAAACCCCATTGGGTCGGAGGAGGGACACTGAAGCTTTCTTT. The entire variable domain, with the rest obtained from reference TRBV19 and TRBJ1-1, is as follows: DGGITQSPKYLFRKEGQNVTLSCEQNLNHDAMYWYRQDPGQGLRLIYYSQIVNDFQKGDIAEGYSVSREKKESFPLTVTSAQKNPTAFYLCASTKTPLGRRRDTEAFFGQGTRLTVV.

For this clone: Other DNA sequences in the sample encode the same CDR3. The chain employs TRBV27 and TRBJ2-1, with D possibly matching TRBD1 (6 bases). The CDR3 sequence is 14 residues long. V was pared by 2 bases and J by 3 bases, with 8 bases between. CDR1 is MNHEY, CDR2 SMNVEV, per germline (reference sequence). The CDR3 here is CASSLPDSYNEQFF. Here the CDR3 DNA reads TGTGCCAGCAGTTTACCGGACAGCTACAATGAGCAGTTCTTC.

The chain employs TRBV7-2 and TRBJ1-5, with TRBD1 matching 10 bases. Germline loops: CDR1 SGHTA, CDR2 FQGNSA. Germline trimming cut 5 bases from V and 5 bases from J; bases unmatched to any gene: 6. This CDR3 has 15 residues. The CDR3: CASSVRTGGDQPQHF. The CDR3 bases are TGTGCCAGCAGCGTTCGGACAGGGGGAGATCAGCCCCAGCATTTT.

The chain employs TRBV6-5 and TRBJ2-2, with D possibly being TRBD1 (5 bases). There are 14 residues in the CDR3. V lost 6 bases and J lost 4, with 12 bases in between. Germline V gene data show CDR1 as MNHEY and CDR2 as SVGAGI. Written as DNA, the CDR3 is TGTGCCAGCAGACTTCTGGGGCCCACCGGGGAGCTGTTTTTT. This sequence encodes CASRLLGPTGELFF.

The chain carries TRBV5-1 and TRBJ2-7; no reliable D call. The germline V gene has CDR1 SGHRS and CDR2 YFSETQ. Between the trimmed V and J ends, which lost 4 bases and 3 bases, there was a span of 14 bases. The CDR3 extends over 14 amino acids. As DNA, the CDR3 is TGCGCCAGCAGCCCTTCGGGTGTAGGCTACGAGCAGTACTTC. Residues: CASSPSGVGYEQYF.

This rearrangement joins TRBV5-1 to TRBJ2-7; tentative D call: TRBD2 (5 bases). CDR1 and CDR2 (germline): SGHRS, YFSETQ. There are 14 residues in the CDR3. Trimming shortened V by 2 bases and J by 1 base, and 10 bases separated the two germline ends. CDR3 sequence reads: CASSLSGGSYEQYF. The CDR3 DNA is TGCGCCAGCAGCTTAAGCGGAGGTTCCTACGAGCAGTACTTC.

The V gene is TRBV7-2, the J gene TRBJ2-5, with D unresolved. The V end lost 6 bases, the J end lost 4 bases, and 12 bases lay between the germline ends. CDR3 size: 13 residues. Germline V lookup: CDR1 SGHTA, CDR2 FQGNSA. DNA of the CDR3: TGTGCCAGCAGTCTTGTCCGGAGAGAGACCCAGTACTTC. It yields the protein CASSLVRRETQYF.

This clone showed up just once. This rearrangement joins TRBV7-2 to TRBJ1-2; D gene ambiguous. The CDR3 is made up of 12 amino acids. Germline CDR1 SGHTA, CDR2 FQGNSA. V lost 1 base and J lost 4, with 4 bases in between. The DNA for the CDR3 is TGTGCCAGCAGCTTAGATAGCTATGGCTACACCTTC. Protein product: CASSLDSYGYTF.

The J gene is TRBJ1-2, the V gene TRBV2; 9 bases agree with TRBD1. Trimming took 7 bases from V and 2 from J; bases not matched to a gene: 11. This CDR3 region has 16 residues. Germline lookup yields CDR1 SNHLY and CDR2 FYNNEI. As DNA, the CDR3 is TGTGCCAGCATGCTGGACAGGGGAACGACAAACTATGGCTACACCTTC. This encodes CASMLDRGTTNYGYTF.

The V gene is TRBV10-3, the J gene TRBJ1-4; 9 nucleotides agree with TRBD1. The CDR3 totals 16 residues. Germline V gene lookup returns CDR1 ENHRY and CDR2 SYGVKD. The junction had 4 bases not matched to a gene; V was cut back by 5 bases and J by 0 bases. The CDR3 sequence: CAISPGQGATNEKLFF. CDR3 bases: TGTGCCATCAGTCCGGGACAGGGAGCAACTAATGAAAAACTGTTTTTT.

The V call is TRBV4-1, the J call TRBJ2-1, with D possibly TRBD2 on 6 matching bases. The V end was cut by 1 base, the J end by 0 bases, with 19 bases between. Germline V lookup: CDR1 MGHRA, CDR2 YSYEKL. CDR3 size: 19 residues. The CDR3 bases are TGCGCCAGCAGCCAAGTCGAACTAGCCGGGCGTTACTCCTACAATGAGCAGTTCTTC. Its protein is CASSQVELAGRYSYNEQFF.

This chain links TRBV20-1 with TRBJ2-3, with TRBD2 matching 13 bases. The V segment lost 3 bases and the J segment 5 bases; nucleotides outside the gene matches: 8. CDR1 is DFQATT and CDR2 is SNEGSKA in the germline V gene (reference sequence). This CDR3 is 16 amino acids long. CDR3 in amino acids: CSASTTSGREGDTQYF. Written as DNA, the CDR3 is TGCAGTGCTAGTACCACTAGCGGGAGGGAAGGAGATACGCAGTATTTT.

The rearrangement joins TRBV3-1 (or the pseudogene TRBV3-2) to TRBJ2-1, with D possibly being TRBD2 (5 bases). Between the trimmed V and J ends, which lost 2 bases and 2 bases, there was a span of 10 bases. The CDR3 consists of 15 residues. The germline CDR1 and CDR2 sequences are LGHDT and YNNKEL (reference sequence). The CDR3 reads CASSQNSVPYNEQFF. In DNA, the CDR3 is TGTGCCAGCAGCCAAAATAGCGTCCCCTACAATGAGCAGTTCTTC.

With regard to this clone: A read error may account for a junction end that differs from germline. The chain combines TRBV14 with TRBJ2-3, with 9 bases fitting TRBD2. The CDR3 consists of 12 residues. The V gene's germline CDR1 is SGHDN and CDR2 FVKESK. CDR3 nucleotide sequence: TGTGCCAGCAGCCTAACTAGCGGGCCCTCCCATTTT. Translation gives CASSLTSGPSHF.

This chain uses TRBV19 with TRBJ2-6; D gene uncertain. The CDR3 sequence is 14 residues long. V was shortened by 5 bases and J by 0 bases, with 5 bases between the two germline ends. Germline CDR1 LNHDA, CDR2 SQIVND (reference sequence). The CDR3 DNA is TGTGCCAGTAGTCCGTCCTCTGGGGCCAACGTCCTGACTTTC. Protein: CASSPSSGANVLTF.

The CDR3 nucleotides read TGTGCCAGCAGCTTCCGGGACAGCGGATCGGGGGCCCTCCACTTT. Translated, it gives CASSFRDSGSGALHF. The chain links TRBV3-1 (or the pseudogene TRBV3-2) to TRBJ1-6, with 7 bases that match TRBD1. This CDR3 has 15 residues. Germline V gives CDR1 LGHDT, CDR2 YNNKEL (reference sequence). V gave up 5 bases and J gave up 14 bases; unmatched junction bases: 15.

The chain joins TRBV3-1 (or the pseudogene TRBV3-2) to TRBJ1-4; 9 nucleotides align to TRBD1. This CDR3 has 15 residues. Trimming at V came to 0 bases and at J to 5 bases, leaving 1 base not matched to a gene. From germline, CDR1 is LGHDT and CDR2 YNNKEL (reference sequence). For the CDR3, the DNA is TGTGCCAGCAGCCAAGACGGGACAGGGAATGAAAAACTGTTTTTT. Its protein is CASSQDGTGNEKLFF.

This clone has a single count. This chain links TRBV3-1 (or the pseudogene TRBV3-2) with TRBJ2-1; D call uncertain. Trimming cost V 0 bases and J 10 bases, with 7 bases left between them. The CDR3 totals 12 residues. CDR1 and CDR2 from the germline V gene are LGHDT and YNNKEL (reference sequence). CDR3 residues: CASSQDPQEQFF. CDR3 coding DNA: TGTGCCAGCAGCCAAGATCCCCAGGAGCAGTTCTTC.

The CDR3, as DNA: TGTGCCACCAGCAGAGATCGGGGGAGCTATGGCTACACCTTC. It translates to CATSRDRGSYGYTF. The chain couples TRBV15 to TRBJ1-2; D perhaps matches TRBD1 (5 bases). Germline V gene sequence: CDR1 LNHNV, CDR2 YYDKDF (reference sequence). V lost 0 bases and J lost 4, with 9 bases in between. The CDR3 has 14 residues.

J is TRBJ2-7 and V is TRBV5-1; 9 bases are shared with TRBD1. The CDR3 extends over 14 amino acids. Germline V gene lookup returns CDR1 SGHRS and CDR2 YFSETQ. V lost 3 bases to trimming and J lost 2 bases; unmatched junction nucleotides: 3. This CDR3 reads CASSSGTGTYEQYF. In DNA form, the CDR3 reads TGCGCCAGCAGCTCCGGGACAGGGACCTACGAGCAGTACTTC.

The chain employs TRBV25-1 and TRBJ1-3; no definite D call. The CDR3 contains 13 residues. Trimming stripped 6 bases from V and 0 bases from J, with 6 bases between. CDR1 MGHDK and CDR2 SYGVNS come from the germline V gene. CDR3 sequence: CASREDSGNTIYF. DNA for the CDR3: TGTGCCAGCAGAGAGGACTCTGGAAACACCATATATTTT. Combining the CDR3 with reference TRBV25-1 and TRBJ1-3 gives the whole variable domain EADIYQTPRYLVIGTGKKITLECSQTMGHDKMYWYQQDPGMELHLIHYSYGVNSTEKGDLSSESTVSRIRTEHFPLTLESARPSHTSQYLCASREDSGNTIYFGEGSWLTVV.

V and J are TRBV27 and TRBJ2-7; no clear D. The CDR3 is made up of 13 amino acids. V lost 0 bases and J lost 2, with 5 bases in between. The germline gives CDR1 MNHEY, CDR2 SMNVEV (reference sequence). The DNA of the CDR3 is TGTGCCAGCAGTTTATCCCTCGCCTACGAGCAGTACTTC. Amino acids: CASSLSLAYEQYF.

The chain carries TRBV25-1 and TRBJ1-1; D is perhaps TRBD1 (6 bases). The V and J ends lost 8 bases and 0 bases respectively, with 13 bases between them. The CDR3 totals 14 residues. Per germline, CDR1 MGHDK and CDR2 SYGVNS. The DNA of the CDR3 is TGTGCCAGCGGAACAGGGATCTTGAACACTGAAGCTTTCTTT. Residues: CASGTGILNTEAFF.

The gene calls are TRBV7-2 and TRBJ2-1; 8 bases fit TRBD1. This CDR3 spans 14 amino acids. Looked up from germline, CDR1 is SGHTA and CDR2 is FQGNSA. The V and J ends lost 4 bases and 10 bases, in that order; junction bases with no gene match: 9. In nucleotides, the CDR3 is TGTGCCAGCAGCTCGGGACAGGCGAGGGGGGAGCAGTTCTTC. Protein product: CASSSGQARGEQFF.

The chain is built from TRBV19 and TRBJ2-5; TRBD1 matches 8 bases. In germline, CDR1 is LNHDA, CDR2 SQIVND (reference sequence). The CDR3 covers 15 residues. V lost 3 bases to trimming and J lost 2 bases; unmatched junction nucleotides: 5. CDR3 loop: CASSITGGTQETQYF. Written as DNA, the CDR3 is TGTGCCAGTAGTATCACAGGGGGAACACAAGAGACCCAGTACTTC.